The rows below give T cell receptor beta chains drawn from one sample of a study of blood T cell repertoires in COVID-19. Some clones are missing from TCRdb's copy, which holds only in-frame ones; the method was immunoSEQ multiplex PCR. This sample has approximately 94,000 clones, with just under 85% found just once. Sequenced sample: peripheral blood. These receptors were taken from a man aged 50 to 60 with active or convalescent COVID-19. Both conserved end residues are part of each CDR3. Fields, in order: CDR3 DNA, CDR3 protein, D gene, J gene, clone size, V gene. The D gene is left open where the match is weak. For some rows the clone size is stated as once, few or many, or as a class when expanded; others skip it.

CDR3nt: TGCGCCAGCAGACGGACTAGCGGCCTCGGGGATACGCAGTATTTT
CDR3aa: CASRRTSGLGDTQYF
d_gene: TRBD2
j_gene: TRBJ2-3
abundance: -
v_gene: TRBV5-1

CDR3nt: TGTGCCAGCAGCCGAGGATCCGGGGGGCAGTACTTC
CDR3aa: CASSRGSGGQYF
d_gene: -
j_gene: TRBJ2-7
abundance: -
v_gene: TRBV12-3/TRBV12-4

CDR3nt: TGTGCCAGTAGTCCGAGGACAGCCTATGGCTACACCTTC
CDR3aa: CASSPRTAYGYTF
d_gene: -
j_gene: TRBJ1-2
abundance: -
v_gene: TRBV19

CDR3nt: TGCGCCAGCAGCTTGGGGGCGGGGGTGAACACTGAAGCTTTCTTT
CDR3aa: CASSLGAGVNTEAFF
d_gene: -
j_gene: TRBJ1-1
abundance: once
v_gene: TRBV5-1

CDR3nt: TGTGCCAGCAGTAAACAGCAGAACACTGAAGCTTTCTTT
CDR3aa: CASSKQQNTEAFF
d_gene: -
j_gene: TRBJ1-1
abundance: once
v_gene: TRBV3-1/TRBV3-2

CDR3nt: TGCGCCAGCAGCTTGGCCAGCGGGACAGGGCACTTTGGTGAAAAACTGTTTTTT
CDR3aa: CASSLASGTGHFGEKLFF
d_gene: TRBD1
j_gene: TRBJ1-4
abundance: -
v_gene: TRBV5-1

CDR3nt: TGTGCCAGTAGTATAGTAGGGACAGGGACCCATGGCTACACCTTC
CDR3aa: CASSIVGTGTHGYTF
d_gene: TRBD1
j_gene: TRBJ1-2
abundance: -
v_gene: TRBV19

CDR3nt: TGTGCCAGCAGTGAAGGGATAGCTCGGCAGTTCTTC
CDR3aa: CASSEGIARQFF
d_gene: -
j_gene: TRBJ2-1
abundance: few
v_gene: TRBV6-1

CDR3nt: TGTGCCAGTAGTATACGAAAAGCGGGAAGTCTCGAGCAGTACTTC
CDR3aa: CASSIRKAGSLEQYF
d_gene: TRBD2
j_gene: TRBJ2-7
abundance: -
v_gene: TRBV19

CDR3nt: TGTGCCACCAGTGTTACAGGGACCTACGAGCAGTACTTC
CDR3aa: CATSVTGTYEQYF
d_gene: -
j_gene: TRBJ2-7
abundance: -
v_gene: TRBV24-1

CDR3nt: TGCAGCGTCCTCGCCCTCGGGGGTGAAAAACTGTTTTTT
CDR3aa: CSVLALGGEKLFF
d_gene: -
j_gene: TRBJ1-4
abundance: -
v_gene: TRBV29-1

CDR3nt: TGTGCCAGCAGCTTAGATCAAGGGAGCGCTGAAGCTTTCTTT
CDR3aa: CASSLDQGSAEAFF
d_gene: -
j_gene: TRBJ1-1
abundance: -
v_gene: TRBV7-9

CDR3nt: TGTGCCAGTAGTAGAGGGCCCGGGACAGGGTTAACTGAAGCTTTCTTT
CDR3aa: CASSRGPGTGLTEAFF
d_gene: TRBD1
j_gene: TRBJ1-1
abundance: once
v_gene: TRBV19

CDR3nt: TGTGCCAGCAGCTTGGTGGGACAGGGAAACACTGAAGCTTTCTTT
CDR3aa: CASSLVGQGNTEAFF
d_gene: TRBD1
j_gene: TRBJ1-1
abundance: -
v_gene: TRBV5-5

CDR3nt: TGTGCCAGCAGCTTAGATCGAGGGGACTTCTACGAGCAGTACTTC
CDR3aa: CASSLDRGDFYEQYF
d_gene: -
j_gene: TRBJ2-7
abundance: -
v_gene: TRBV11-2

CDR3nt: TGTGCCAGCAGCGACCCAGGGGGCTACCTACGCGAGCAGTACTTC
CDR3aa: CASSDPGGYLREQYF
d_gene: TRBD1
j_gene: TRBJ2-7
abundance: -
v_gene: TRBV5-4

CDR3nt: TGTGCCAGCAGCTTGGAGGGAGGGCCCGACACCGGGGAGCTGTTTTTT
CDR3aa: CASSLEGGPDTGELFF
d_gene: TRBD2
j_gene: TRBJ2-2
abundance: -
v_gene: TRBV5-4

CDR3nt: TGTGCCAGCAGTTACGTCGCCCCTATTCGGACAGATACGCAGTATTTT
CDR3aa: CASSYVAPIRTDTQYF
d_gene: -
j_gene: TRBJ2-3
abundance: -
v_gene: TRBV6-2/TRBV6-3

CDR3nt: TGTGCCAGCGCAGGGGGCCTTGGCTACACCTTC
CDR3aa: CASAGGLGYTF
d_gene: TRBD1
j_gene: TRBJ1-2
abundance: -
v_gene: TRBV27

CDR3nt: TGTGCCAGCAGCAACCGGAGGGGTGAAAAACTGTTTTTT
CDR3aa: CASSNRRGEKLFF
d_gene: -
j_gene: TRBJ1-4
abundance: -
v_gene: TRBV9

CDR3nt: TGTGCCAGCAGCCCCCGGGTCCAAGAGACCCAGTACTTC
CDR3aa: CASSPRVQETQYF
d_gene: -
j_gene: TRBJ2-5
abundance: -
v_gene: TRBV9

CDR3nt: TGTGCCAGCAGAGCTTGGACTAGCGGGAGATCAGATACGCAGTATTTT
CDR3aa: CASRAWTSGRSDTQYF
d_gene: TRBD2
j_gene: TRBJ2-3
abundance: -
v_gene: TRBV27

CDR3nt: TGTGCCACGTACTCAGCCCCGGAGGGCTACACCTTC
CDR3aa: CATYSAPEGYTF
d_gene: -
j_gene: TRBJ1-2
abundance: -
v_gene: TRBV6-6

CDR3nt: TGTGCCAGCAGCCAAGATGAGGACAGCCATACCTTC
CDR3aa: CASSQDEDSHTF
d_gene: -
j_gene: TRBJ1-2
abundance: -
v_gene: TRBV3-1/TRBV3-2

CDR3nt: TGTGCTAGTGGTGATCCAGGGGCAGAGACCCAGTACTTC
CDR3aa: CASGDPGAETQYF
d_gene: -
j_gene: TRBJ2-5
abundance: once
v_gene: TRBV12-5

CDR3nt: TGTGCCAGCAGCGCCAACTGGGCGGGCCAAGAGACCCAGTACTTC
CDR3aa: CASSANWAGQETQYF
d_gene: -
j_gene: TRBJ2-5
abundance: -
v_gene: TRBV14

CDR3nt: TGTGCCAGCAGTTTAGACCCCGCGGGTGAGCAGTTCTTC
CDR3aa: CASSLDPAGEQFF
d_gene: -
j_gene: TRBJ2-1
abundance: -
v_gene: TRBV28

CDR3nt: TGTGCCAGCAGGCCAGGACTAGCGGGACAGTTCAATGAGCAGTTCTTC
CDR3aa: CASRPGLAGQFNEQFF
d_gene: TRBD2
j_gene: TRBJ2-1
abundance: few
v_gene: TRBV3-1/TRBV3-2

CDR3nt: TGCAGCGGGACTCGCCAGTCAAACATGAACACTGAAGCTTTCTTT
CDR3aa: CSGTRQSNMNTEAFF
d_gene: -
j_gene: TRBJ1-1
abundance: -
v_gene: TRBV29-1

CDR3nt: TGCGCCAGCCAGGGAAATTTAAGAACTGAAGCTTTCTTT
CDR3aa: CASQGNLRTEAFF
d_gene: -
j_gene: TRBJ1-1
abundance: -
v_gene: TRBV10-1

CDR3nt: TGTGCCAGCAGCCACTTAGCGGATGAGACCCAGTACTTC
CDR3aa: CASSHLADETQYF
d_gene: -
j_gene: TRBJ2-5
abundance: -
v_gene: TRBV3-1/TRBV3-2

CDR3nt: TGTGCCAGCAGTTTATGGCCCAATAATTCACCCCTCCACTTT
CDR3aa: CASSLWPNNSPLHF
d_gene: -
j_gene: TRBJ1-6
abundance: -
v_gene: TRBV27

CDR3nt: TGCGCCAGCAGCTTGCTCCCAACAAATCAGCCCCAGCATTTT
CDR3aa: CASSLLPTNQPQHF
d_gene: -
j_gene: TRBJ1-5
abundance: -
v_gene: TRBV5-1

CDR3nt: TGTGCCAGCAGTTCCCATACGGACTCATACAATGAGCAGTTCTTC
CDR3aa: CASSSHTDSYNEQFF
d_gene: -
j_gene: TRBJ2-1
abundance: -
v_gene: TRBV28

CDR3nt: TGTGCCAGCAGCTATACGATCTACGACAGGGGTCATGAAAAACTGTTTTTT
CDR3aa: CASSYTIYDRGHEKLFF
d_gene: TRBD1
j_gene: TRBJ1-4
abundance: -
v_gene: TRBV6-2/TRBV6-3

CDR3nt: TGTGCCAGCAGCCAAGAGCGGACAGGCCTCTACAATGAGCAGTTCTTC
CDR3aa: CASSQERTGLYNEQFF
d_gene: TRBD1
j_gene: TRBJ2-1
abundance: -
v_gene: TRBV4-2

CDR3nt: TGTGCCAGCAGTGACAGGGTTGCTAATGAAAAACTGTTTTTT
CDR3aa: CASSDRVANEKLFF
d_gene: -
j_gene: TRBJ1-4
abundance: -
v_gene: TRBV2

CDR3nt: TGCGCCAGCAGCTTGGGCCAGGGTGCAAACACCATATATTTT
CDR3aa: CASSLGQGANTIYF
d_gene: -
j_gene: TRBJ1-3
abundance: -
v_gene: TRBV5-1

CDR3nt: TGTGCCATCTCAGAGGGCAAGGCTTTCTATAGCAATCAGCCCCAGCATTTT
CDR3aa: CAISEGKAFYSNQPQHF
d_gene: -
j_gene: TRBJ1-5
abundance: -
v_gene: TRBV10-3

CDR3nt: TGTGCCAGCAGTCTGGGACAGGGTCGGTACGAGCAGTACTTC
CDR3aa: CASSLGQGRYEQYF
d_gene: TRBD1
j_gene: TRBJ2-7
abundance: -
v_gene: TRBV6-5

CDR3nt: TGTGCCAGTACGGAGACCGGGAACACTGAAGCTTTCTTT
CDR3aa: CASTETGNTEAFF
d_gene: -
j_gene: TRBJ1-1
abundance: -
v_gene: TRBV19

CDR3nt: TGTGCCAGCAAATTGGAGTACACTGAAGCTTTCTTT
CDR3aa: CASKLEYTEAFF
d_gene: -
j_gene: TRBJ1-1
abundance: -
v_gene: TRBV2

CDR3nt: TGCAGCGTCCCGACTAGCGGAGGTGGGGATACGCAGTATTTT
CDR3aa: CSVPTSGGGDTQYF
d_gene: TRBD2
j_gene: TRBJ2-3
abundance: -
v_gene: TRBV29-1

CDR3nt: TGCGCCAGCAGCTACGAAACTGACTACGAGCAGTACTTC
CDR3aa: CASSYETDYEQYF
d_gene: -
j_gene: TRBJ2-7
abundance: once
v_gene: TRBV5-1

CDR3nt: TGTGCCAGCACCCGACAGGGCCCGAACACCGGGGAGCTGTTTTTT
CDR3aa: CASTRQGPNTGELFF
d_gene: TRBD1
j_gene: TRBJ2-2
abundance: -
v_gene: TRBV9

CDR3nt: TGTGCCTGGAGTGCGGGGGAGCTGTTTTTT
CDR3aa: CAWSAGELFF
d_gene: -
j_gene: TRBJ2-2
abundance: -
v_gene: TRBV30

CDR3nt: TGTGCCAGCAGTGAGAGGGCAGGGGGCAATAACTATGGCTACACCTTC
CDR3aa: CASSERAGGNNYGYTF
d_gene: TRBD1
j_gene: TRBJ1-2
abundance: -
v_gene: TRBV2

CDR3nt: TGTGCTAGTGGTTTGGTCCAGCGGGTTTACAATGAGCAGTTCTTC
CDR3aa: CASGLVQRVYNEQFF
d_gene: -
j_gene: TRBJ2-1
abundance: -
v_gene: TRBV12-5

CDR3nt: TGTGCCAGCAGTTCGCCCGACAGGGGGAACACTGAAGCTTTCTTT
CDR3aa: CASSSPDRGNTEAFF
d_gene: TRBD1
j_gene: TRBJ1-1
abundance: -
v_gene: TRBV6-6

CDR3nt: TGTGCCACCAGTGAGAATCGGAGGAACACCGGGGAGCTGTTTTTT
CDR3aa: CATSENRRNTGELFF
d_gene: -
j_gene: TRBJ2-2
abundance: -
v_gene: TRBV24-1

CDR3nt: TGTGCCAGTAGGAGACTTGACAGGGACTCCTACGAGCAGTACTTC
CDR3aa: CASRRLDRDSYEQYF
d_gene: TRBD1
j_gene: TRBJ2-7
abundance: -
v_gene: TRBV19

CDR3nt: TGTGCCAGCAGCCCACGAGGCTCTGGGGCCAACGTCCTGACTTTC
CDR3aa: CASSPRGSGANVLTF
d_gene: -
j_gene: TRBJ2-6
abundance: few
v_gene: TRBV4-2

CDR3nt: TGTGCTAGTGGTCCTTCCGGGACAGGGGGTCTGAAGCCCCAGCATTTT
CDR3aa: CASGPSGTGGLKPQHF
d_gene: TRBD1
j_gene: TRBJ1-5
abundance: once
v_gene: TRBV12-5

CDR3nt: TGCAGCGTTGTGGACGGGTTCCCCACAGGTACGCAGTATTTT
CDR3aa: CSVVDGFPTGTQYF
d_gene: -
j_gene: TRBJ2-3
abundance: -
v_gene: TRBV29-1

CDR3nt: TGCGCCAGCAGTACACAGGGCCCTAGCGGGAGGGCCTATTCTCAGCAGTACTTC
CDR3aa: CASSTQGPSGRAYSQQYF
d_gene: TRBD2
j_gene: TRBJ2-7
abundance: few
v_gene: TRBV10-1

CDR3nt: TGCAGCGTTGTATCAGGGGGGACTAGCGGCACCGGGGAGCTGTTTTTT
CDR3aa: CSVVSGGTSGTGELFF
d_gene: TRBD2
j_gene: TRBJ2-2
abundance: -
v_gene: TRBV29-1

CDR3nt: TGTGCCATCAGTGAGTCGCCCACAACCCAAGAGACCCAGTACTTC
CDR3aa: CAISESPTTQETQYF
d_gene: -
j_gene: TRBJ2-5
abundance: -
v_gene: TRBV10-3